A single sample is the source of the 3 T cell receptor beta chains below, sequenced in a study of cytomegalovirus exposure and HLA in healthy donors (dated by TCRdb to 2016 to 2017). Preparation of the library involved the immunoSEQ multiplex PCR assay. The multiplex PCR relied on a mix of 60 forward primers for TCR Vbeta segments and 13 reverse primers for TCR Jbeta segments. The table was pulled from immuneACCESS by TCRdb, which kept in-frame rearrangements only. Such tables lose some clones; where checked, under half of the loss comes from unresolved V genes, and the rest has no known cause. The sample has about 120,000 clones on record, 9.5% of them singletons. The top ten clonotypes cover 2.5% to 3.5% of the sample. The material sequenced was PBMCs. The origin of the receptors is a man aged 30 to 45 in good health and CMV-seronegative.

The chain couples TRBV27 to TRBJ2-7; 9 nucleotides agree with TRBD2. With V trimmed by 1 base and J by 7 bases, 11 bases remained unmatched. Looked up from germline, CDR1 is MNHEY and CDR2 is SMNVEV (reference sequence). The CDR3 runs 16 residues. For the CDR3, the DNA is TGTGCCAGCAGTTTATGTTGCGGGAGGGCCGGTTGGGAGCAGTACTTC. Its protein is CASSLCCGRAGWEQYF.

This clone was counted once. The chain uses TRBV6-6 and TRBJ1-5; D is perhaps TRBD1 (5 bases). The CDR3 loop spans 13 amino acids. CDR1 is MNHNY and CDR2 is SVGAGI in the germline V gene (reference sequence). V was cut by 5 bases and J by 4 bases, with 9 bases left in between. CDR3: CASSDSLNQPQHF. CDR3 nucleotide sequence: TGTGCCAGCAGTGACAGCCTTAATCAGCCCCAGCATTTT.

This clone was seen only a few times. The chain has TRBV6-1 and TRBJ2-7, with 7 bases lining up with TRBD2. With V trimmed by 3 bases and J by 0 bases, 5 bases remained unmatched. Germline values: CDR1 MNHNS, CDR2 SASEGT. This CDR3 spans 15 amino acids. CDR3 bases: TGTGCCAGCAGTGATTGGGAGCGGGGCTCCTACGAGCAGTACTTC. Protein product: CASSDWERGSYEQYF.